This T cell receptor (beta chain) was profiled in a study of vaccination effects on CD4 cells after COVID-19. Profiling relied on immunoSEQ multiplex PCR, and the TCRdb table lists in-frame clones only, not all of them. The sample gives tens of thousands of clones, approximately 74% of which show up once; under 3% is in the top ten. Pools of viral peptides were used by the ViraFEST assay to expand antigen-specific CD4+ T cells ahead of sequencing. Cultured cells yielded isolated CD4+ T cells after 10 days. Nucleocapsid antibodies were negative in the vaccine recipients, who had never had SARS-CoV-2 infection. The researchers cultured some 2 million PBMC per well with roughly 11 IU/ml IL-2 and 8 to 10 ug/ml peptides. A half-medium replacement with IL-2 medium was carried out on days 3 and 7. A note on this clone: Antigen specificity is unknown.

Study outcomes and limitations: Healthy vaccinees' vaccine-induced clones included only 1 of 255 cross-reacting with common cold coronaviruses.

The material was CD4+ T cells from PBMCs cultured with HCoV-NL63 spike peptides, obtained before COVID-19 vaccination. The receptor comes from a human donor who received a COVID-19 vaccine.

The CDR3 sequence is CASSQEEAALNYGYTF. DNA for the CDR3: TGCGCCAGCAGCCAAGAGGAGGCAGCCCTTAACTATGGCTACACCTTC. The rearrangement uses TRBV4-1 and TRBJ1-2; D call uncertain. The V and J ends lost 0 bases and 1 base respectively, with 12 bases between them. This CDR3 is built from 16 residues. CDR1 MGHRA and CDR2 YSYEKL come from the germline V gene.